The sequence of this T cell receptor beta chain was determined in a study of T-cell memory formation after mild COVID-19. Details on this clonotype: The antigen is not known.

The TCR alpha and TCR beta cDNA libraries, bearing sample barcodes and UMIs, were generated by 5'RACE using constant-segment primers. TCRdb called the 5' RACE reads again in MiXCR, with one record for every CDR3 protein. This table has more than 110,000 distinct CDR3 sequences, 13% to 15% appearing once. General study results and limits: Mainly in CM and EM were contracting CD4+ clones; CD8+ were in EMRA. Contracting clones from day 15 to 85 showed balanced CD4/CD8; later expanders favored CD4+. Nothing showed for sure that second-wave clones peaking on day 37 were SARS-CoV-2 specific.

V shed 3 bases and J 5 bases; nucleotides not matched to a gene: 6. The CDR3 length is 14 residues. Germline-derived CDR1 and CDR2 are SNHLY and FYNNEI. The V gene is TRBV2, the J gene TRBJ1-1, with 7 positions matching TRBD1. This TCR derives from an adult woman who had mild COVID-19 (a few samples of this study predate the infection). Cell type and time point are not known. Sequencing used PBMCs or a T cell subset sorted from them (not recorded which). In DNA, the CDR3 is TGTGCCAGCAGTGATAGGTCAGGGGGTACTGAAGCTTTCTTT. Amino acid sequence: CASSDRSGGTEAFF.